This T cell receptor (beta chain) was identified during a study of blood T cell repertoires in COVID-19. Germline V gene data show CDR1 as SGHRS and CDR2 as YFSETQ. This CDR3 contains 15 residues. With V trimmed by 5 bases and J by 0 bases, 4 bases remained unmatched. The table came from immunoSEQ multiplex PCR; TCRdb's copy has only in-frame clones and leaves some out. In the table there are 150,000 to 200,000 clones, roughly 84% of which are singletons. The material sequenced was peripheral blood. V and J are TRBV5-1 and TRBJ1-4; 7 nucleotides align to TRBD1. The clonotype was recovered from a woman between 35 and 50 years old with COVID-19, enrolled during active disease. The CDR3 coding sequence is TGCGCCAGCAGTTCAACAGGGGCAACTAATGAAAAACTGTTTTTT. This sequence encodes CASSSTGATNEKLFF. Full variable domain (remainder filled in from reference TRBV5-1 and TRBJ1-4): KAGVTQTPRYLIKTRGQQVTLSCSPISGHRSVSWYQQTPGQGLQFLFEYFSETQRNKGNFPGRFSGRQFSNSRSEMNVSTLELGDSALYLCASSSTGATNEKLFFGSGTQLSVL.